This TCR beta chain was sequenced in a study of naive and memory T cell subsets listed by TCRdb under 2017. General notes on the study: An open-source, UMI-based TCR alpha and beta sequencing pipeline was applied to sorted naive and memory peripheral blood T cell subsets. IgG serology results and the functional CMV T cell responses were in complete agreement. RNA was DNase-treated and reverse transcribed with TCR constant-region primers, mostly using SuperScript III.

This clonotype was seen a few times. Which antigen it targets is not known. The input lacks base qualities; no much larger clone sits a single base away. Summary of the overall study and its limitations: Single alpha or beta chain sequences, rather than paired alpha/beta receptors, were used to define clonotypes. The repertoire findings for the naive and memory subsets could not be validated, as no ground truth was available. In both CD4 and CD8 cells, a rise in Gini index and a fall in Shannon and inverse Simpson diversity were observed from naive through CM, EM and EMRA. RNA-based TCR counts may be influenced by expression changes linked to T cell activation and differentiation. TCR abundance followed a power law whose exponent differed between naive and memory subsets but was consistent across the three individuals. Once error correction was done, more than 90% of naive TCR sequences showed up just once, which made the naive abundance distributions much steeper than those of the memory subsets.

The library came from UMI-ligation and nested PCR. An equimolar mix of two oligonucleotides covering both TRBC1 and TRBC2 was used as the beta constant-region primer. The ligated cDNA went through four rounds of PCR with nested alpha and beta constant-region primers together with the SP2 primer. A single-stranded oligonucleotide carrying the SP2 primer and a 12-nucleotide UMI was ligated to the 3' end of the cDNA by T4 RNA ligase 1. Incubation of the ligation reaction lasted about 19-24 hours at 16 degrees C. PCR2 was typically run as a SYBR Green qPCR and stopped at a predetermined threshold to prevent over-amplification. Apart from the first purification, every purification step used Agencourt AMPure XP magnetic beads. Libraries were quantified by Qubit and checked on a TapeStation, where a main peak was expected near 650 bp. Pooled libraries were sequenced on an Illumina MiSeq using v2 2x251 paired-end kits, and typically 1-2 million reads were obtained per sample. Each sample library was pooled at approximately 3.6 nM, and roughly 5-8% PhiX was included to improve cluster recognition. Per the original workflow: V and J genes were assigned to Demultiplexor-processed FASTQ reads by Decombinator through tag matching, with a single base-pair mismatch being allowed. Collapsinator relied on UMIs to fix sequencing errors as well as frequency errors caused by PCR heterogeneity. TCRs were translated and CDR3s were extracted from the conserved cysteine to the FGXG phenylalanine by CDR3Translator, with non-productive sequences being flagged. Repertoires were subsampled to equal numbers of UMI-defined TCRs before Gini, Shannon entropy and inverse Simpson indices were calculated. Within the linear range, a power law was fitted by maximum likelihood to the distributions of clonotype abundance. For one naive CD8 sample, the pipeline and MIGEC produced similar UMI counts, unique TCR numbers and clonal distributions. Repertoires were searched for 7,322 CMV-associated CDR3 sequences compiled from VDJdb and a published dataset. The raw public reads went through TCRdb reprocessing: fastp at Q25, MiXCR clone calling, in-frame beta chains kept. Rows with one shared CDR3 protein collapse into an entry with the most common genes and DNA. These V and J calls are TCRdb output, not the study's own analysis. Within this sample are tens of thousands of distinct CDR3 sequences, with about 18% of them counted one time only. Of the sample, 3% to 4% is held by the ten largest clones.

TCR alpha and beta chain libraries were amplified separately from the second PCR step onward. To determine each donor's CMV status, fresh PBMCs were stimulated overnight with CMV viral lysate, and IFNgamma production from CD4+ T cells was then assessed. CD4 T cells were positively selected with Miltenyi beads, followed by positive selection of CD8 T cells from the CD4-negative fraction. After staining for CD3, CD4, CD8, CD45RA, CD27 and a live/dead dye, cells were sorted on a BD Aria II into four subsets based on CD45RA and CD27. For sorting, CD45RA-CD27- cells were defined as effector memory cells, while CD45RA+CD27- cells were defined as EMRA cells. A few healthy volunteers provided blood, and the blood of each volunteer was split into CD4 and CD8 T cells and then into four differentiation subsets. Approximately 130 ml of peripheral blood was drawn per donor, and PBMC were isolated by Ficoll-Paque PLUS density-gradient centrifugation. Sorted cells were lysed in RLT buffer, and RNA was extracted with a Qiagen RNeasy kit and stored at -80°C.

The receptor was isolated from a human donor in good health. The sample taken for sequencing was effector memory CD4+ T cells from blood. The cell subset or site label for this specimen denotes: effector memory, CD45RA- CD27-.

The CDR3 reads CASSARGEGEAFF. The nucleotide sequence is given as TGTGCCAGCAGTGCCCGGGGGGAGGGTGAAGCTTTCTTT. This chain joins TRBV6-1 to TRBJ1-1; TRBD1 is perhaps the D gene, given 5 matching bases. Its CDR3 holds 13 amino acids, cysteine through phenylalanine. The CDR3 DNA has 39 bases and is translated from base 1. Trimming at the junction amounts to 4 bases on V and 7 bases on J, and the germline ends lie 13 bases apart. Based on the germline V gene, the CDR1 and CDR2 sequences are MNHNS and SASEGT.